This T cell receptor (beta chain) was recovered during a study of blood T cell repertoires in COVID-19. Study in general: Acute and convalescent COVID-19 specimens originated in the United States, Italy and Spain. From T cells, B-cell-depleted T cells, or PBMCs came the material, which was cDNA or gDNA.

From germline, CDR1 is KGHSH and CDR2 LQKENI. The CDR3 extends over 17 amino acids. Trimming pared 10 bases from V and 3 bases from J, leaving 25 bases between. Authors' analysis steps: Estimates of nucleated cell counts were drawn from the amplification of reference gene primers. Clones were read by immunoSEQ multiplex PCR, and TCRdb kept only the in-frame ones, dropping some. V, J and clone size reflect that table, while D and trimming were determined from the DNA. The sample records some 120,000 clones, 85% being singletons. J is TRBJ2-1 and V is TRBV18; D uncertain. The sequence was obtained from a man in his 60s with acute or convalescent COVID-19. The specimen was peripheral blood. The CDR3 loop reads CATSSDPRVRVYNEQFF. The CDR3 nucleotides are TGTGCCACCTCTTCTGATCCCCGGGTTCGAGTCTACAATGAGCAGTTCTTC.